Below are 13 T cell receptor beta chains sequenced from a single sample in a study of blood T cell repertoires in COVID-19. Sequenced by immunoSEQ multiplex PCR; TCRdb stores in-frame clones only, minus some. The sample consists of about 91,000 clones, around nine tenths of them appearing once. What was sequenced was peripheral blood. Every receptor here comes from a man in his 70s with acute or convalescent COVID-19.

J is TRBJ1-2 and V is TRBV10-3; D is possibly TRBD1 (5 bases). Trimming took 4 bases from V and 7 from J, leaving 10 bases between them. Looked up from germline, CDR1 is ENHRY and CDR2 is SYGVKD. The CDR3 consists of 12 residues. The CDR3 sequence: CAISAQGSGYTF. Here the CDR3 DNA reads TGTGCCATCAGTGCTCAGGGTTCTGGCTACACCTTC.

For the CDR3, the DNA is TGTGCCAGTAGTATAGATCTGAGACAGGGCTACGAGCAGTACTTC. It is translated as CASSIDLRQGYEQYF. The chain carries TRBV19 and TRBJ2-7; 7 bases align to TRBD1. V trimming: 0 bases; J trimming: 3 bases; junction bases outside the gene matches: 5. This CDR3 spans 15 amino acids. CDR1 and CDR2 from the germline V gene are LNHDA and SQIVND (reference sequence).

Concerning this clone itself: Because it lacks the conserved phenylalanine or tryptophan at the end, this CDR3 is likely a read error. Because the CDR3's place on the DNA is in doubt, the DNA is left out and the CDR3 is given as listed by TCRdb. CDR3 protein: CASSHQVGVAGHI. The chain joins TRBV4-1 to TRBJ1-2; the table gives TRBD1 as D, unverified against the DNA. 13 amino acids form the CDR3, both terminal residues included. Germline CDR1 MGHRA, CDR2 YSYEKL.

The chain couples TRBV5-1 to TRBJ2-5, with 7 bases identical to TRBD1. J was trimmed by 8 bases and V by 4 bases; bases with no gene match: 14. This CDR3 spans 15 amino acids. Germline CDR1 SGHRS, CDR2 YFSETQ. CDR3 sequence reads: CASSGTGQALSTQYF. As DNA, the CDR3 is TGCGCCAGCAGCGGAACAGGACAGGCCTTAAGTACCCAGTACTTC.

This chain uses TRBV2 with TRBJ1-5; 9 bases are a match to TRBD1. The germline V gene has CDR1 SNHLY and CDR2 FYNNEI. This CDR3 spans 15 amino acids. The V gene end was trimmed by 6 bases and the J gene end by 1 base; junction bases not matched to a gene: 4. This chain's CDR3 is CASREDRGSNQPQHF. DNA of the CDR3: TGTGCCAGCAGGGAGGACAGGGGAAGCAATCAGCCCCAGCATTTT. The complete variable domain, with remaining parts taken from reference TRBV2 and TRBJ1-5, reads EPEVTQTPSHQVTQMGQEVILRCVPISNHLYFYWYRQILGQKVEFLVSFYNNEISEKSEIFDDQFSVERPDGSNFTLKIRSTKLEDSAMYFCASREDRGSNQPQHFGDGTRLSIL.

CDR3 bases: TGTGCCTGGAGTCCAGGGGCAACTTTCACCATATATTTT. Translated, it gives CAWSPGATFTIYF. The chain recombines TRBV30 with TRBJ1-3; D is possibly TRBD1 (6 bases). The CDR3 is 13 residues long. CDR1 is GTSNPN and CDR2 is SVGIG in the germline V gene (reference sequence). Trimming took off 2 bases at V and 9 bases at J, with 14 bases between the two ends.

On this clone itself: The same CDR3 is also encoded by other DNA sequences in this sample. This sequence joins TRBV11-3 and TRBJ1-1; a possible D gene is TRBD1 (5 bases). There are 15 residues in the CDR3. CDR1 is SGHNT, CDR2 YENEEA, per germline. Trimming left V 0 bases short and J 8 bases short, with 16 bases between. CDR3 in amino acids: CASSLDGGAGAEAFF. The CDR3 DNA is TGTGCCAGCAGCTTAGATGGCGGGGCTGGCGCCGAAGCTTTCTTT. The whole variable domain, filled in from reference TRBV11-3 and TRBJ1-1, reads EAGVVQSPRYKIIEKKQPVAFWCNPISGHNTLYWYLQNLGQGPELLIRYENEEAVDDSQLPKDRFSAERLKGVDSTLKIQPAELGDSAVYLCASSLDGGAGAEAFFGQGTRLTVV.

J is TRBJ2-1 and V is TRBV3-1 (or the pseudogene TRBV3-2), with D possibly TRBD2 on 5 matching bases. V was trimmed by 4 bases and J by 6 bases, leaving 10 bases between them. Germline CDR1 reads LGHDT; CDR2 reads YNNKEL (reference sequence). This CDR3 comprises 13 residues. CDR3 in amino acids: CASSPGLRNEQFF. The CDR3 coding sequence is TGTGCCAGCAGCCCCGGACTCCGCAATGAGCAGTTCTTC.

This rearrangement joins TRBV9 to TRBJ1-3, with 7 bases aligning to TRBD1. Per germline, CDR1 SGDLS and CDR2 YYNGEE. The CDR3 has 15 amino acids. V lost 4 bases and J lost 8; bases outside the gene matches: 12. For the CDR3, the DNA is TGTGCCAGCAGCCCCCAGACAGGGACCATTGACACCATATATTTT. Protein: CASSPQTGTIDTIYF.

This chain links TRBV11-2 with TRBJ1-3; TRBD1 might be the D (5 bases). Trimming pared 5 bases from V and 2 bases from J, leaving 13 bases between. The length of the CDR3 is 15 residues. Per the germline V gene, CDR1 is SGHAT and CDR2 is FQNNGV. CDR3 amino acids: CASSPRWGAGNTIYF. CDR3 DNA: TGTGCCAGCAGCCCCCGTTGGGGGGCTGGAAACACCATATATTTT. The variable domain in full, completed from reference TRBV11-2 and TRBJ1-3, reads EAGVAQSPRYKIIEKRQSVAFWCNPISGHATLYWYQQILGQGPKLLIQFQNNGVVDDSQLPKDRFSAERLKGVDSTLKIQPAKLEDSAVYLCASSPRWGAGNTIYFGEGSWLTVV.

V gene TRBV5-1 combines with J gene TRBJ1-2, with a weak D call TRBD1 (5 bases). The germline V and J ends were trimmed by 6 bases and 3 bases, with 27 bases remaining between them. CDR1 is SGHRS, CDR2 YFSETQ, per germline. The CDR3 is made up of 18 amino acids. CDR3 sequence (DNA): TGCGCCAGCAATATATCCCCAGGAGGGTCGGGGCCGTACTATGGCTACACCTTC. Its protein product is CASNISPGGSGPYYGYTF.

This rearrangement joins TRBV9 to TRBJ1-6; D ambiguous. Germline CDR1 reads SGDLS; CDR2 reads YYNGEE. Trimming stripped 4 bases from V and 10 bases from J, with 9 bases between. The CDR3 has 12 amino acids. The CDR3 nucleotides read TGTGCCAGCAGCCTCGGGGTGTCACCCCTCCACTTT. Its translation: CASSLGVSPLHF.

The chain joins TRBV6-5 to TRBJ2-5; 7 bases match TRBD2. This CDR3 spans 16 amino acids. V shed 0 bases and J 4 bases; nucleotides not matched to a gene: 8. The germline V gene has CDR1 MNHEY and CDR2 SVGAGI. The CDR3 here is CASSYSKRGARETQYF. CDR3 DNA sequence: TGTGCCAGCAGTTACTCGAAGCGGGGTGCCAGAGAGACCCAGTACTTC.